Detailed here is one TCR beta chain. Generated by immunoSEQ multiplex PCR, the TCRdb table keeps only in-frame clones and is missing some. Here the sample spans over 110,000 clones, more than 65% being singletons. This entry comes from a study of blood T cell repertoires in COVID-19. The germline V gene has CDR1 GTSNPN and CDR2 SVGIG (reference sequence). The CDR3 is 15 amino acids. The V and J ends lost 3 bases and 4 bases, in that order; junction bases with no gene match: 8. This chain uses TRBV30 with TRBJ1-1; TRBD1 matches at 10 bases. Sequenced input: peripheral blood. The sequence was obtained from a man aged 55 to 70 with active or convalescent COVID-19. For the CDR3, the DNA is TGTGCCTGGAGACTTTCGGACAGGGGGGCCACTGAAGCTTTCTTT. Its translation: CAWRLSDRGATEAFF.